The rows below give T cell receptor beta chains drawn from one sample of a study of response to subunit inactivated influenza vaccine. TCRdb analysed the RT-PCR reads with MiXCR anew, one entry per CDR3 protein. The table records more than 550,000 distinct CDR3 sequences, about 11% of them present only once. The data were also submitted as part of a second study, on T cells expressing NK-cell markers.

The sample consisted of PBMCs from blood, taken on the day of vaccination. These TCRs come from a man between 45 and 60 years old who received an inactivated influenza vaccine. Each CDR3 is given with its conserved first and last residue. D genes are given only for firm matches. A clone size is listed for some rows: how often the clone was seen (once, few, many), or a class if it is expanded.

V gene,J gene,D gene,clone size,CDR3 DNA,CDR3 protein
TRBV15,TRBJ2-7,NA,NA,TGTGCCACCAGCAGTCGCAGGGTCAATTACTACGAGCAGTACTTC,CATSSRRVNYYEQYF
TRBV12-3/TRBV12-4,TRBJ2-7,NA,NA,TGTGCCAGCAGTTTACTACAGGGTCCCTACGAGCAGTACTTC,CASSLLQGPYEQYF
TRBV10-3,TRBJ2-7,NA,NA,TGTGCCATCAGTGAGGGAGGGGGAACCTACGAGCAGTACTTC,CAISEGGGTYEQYF
TRBV3-1,TRBJ2-7,TRBD1,many,TGTGCCAGCAGCCAAACCCGATCCAGGACAGGGGGGAAACCCTACGAGCAGTACTTC,CASSQTRSRTGGKPYEQYF
TRBV6-2/TRBV6-3,TRBJ2-5,NA,NA,TGTGCCAGCAGCACCCTCCGGGGCCCCCAAGAGACCCAGTACTTC,CASSTLRGPQETQYF
TRBV5-5,TRBJ2-3,NA,few,TGTGCCAGCAGCTTGGCCCTACTGCCCTCAGATACGCAGTATTTT,CASSLALLPSDTQYF
TRBV28,TRBJ2-7,TRBD2,few,TGTGCCAGCAGCTCCCAACGGACTAGCGGGAGGGGTTTTTCCTACGAGCAGTACTTC,CASSSQRTSGRGFSYEQYF
TRBV16,TRBJ2-5,NA,NA,TGTGCCAGCAGCCAACTTACCGTTGGGACCCAGTACTTC,CASSQLTVGTQYF
TRBV12-3/TRBV12-4,TRBJ2-5,NA,many,TGTGCCAGCAGTTTCAGGGCCCAAGAGACCCAGTACTTC,CASSFRAQETQYF
TRBV5-1,TRBJ2-5,NA,many,TGCGCCAGCAGCTTGAAGGGAGGAGAGACCCAGTACTTC,CASSLKGGETQYF
TRBV20-1,TRBJ2-2,NA,NA,TGCAGTGCTAGATGGCCAGGGAACACCGGGGAGCTGTTTTTT,CSARWPGNTGELFF
TRBV20-1,TRBJ2-3,NA,NA,TGCAGTGCTCAACCTGTAACAGATACGCAGTATTTT,CSAQPVTDTQYF
TRBV28,TRBJ2-1,NA,NA,TGTGCCAGCACCCCCCTTTTAGATAGCGGAGGTGAGCAGTTCTTC,CASTPLLDSGGEQFF
TRBV7-2,TRBJ2-1,NA,few,TGTGCCAGCAGCTCAGGGATGTCCTCCTACAATGAGCAGTTCTTC,CASSSGMSSYNEQFF
TRBV29-1,TRBJ2-3,NA,NA,TGCAGCGTTGAAGTGGGGCCCACAGATACGCAGTATTTT,CSVEVGPTDTQYF
TRBV30,TRBJ2-1,TRBD2,NA,TGTGCCTGGAGCCATTCCAGCGGGGTCTACAATGAGCAGTTCTTC,CAWSHSSGVYNEQFF
TRBV20-1,TRBJ2-2,TRBD2,NA,TGCAGTGCTAGAGTAGCGGGTACAAACACCGGGGAGCTGTTTTTT,CSARVAGTNTGELFF
TRBV7-9,TRBJ2-7,NA,NA,TGTGCCAGCAGCTTAGGGACAGTCAACTCCTACGAGCAGTACTTC,CASSLGTVNSYEQYF
TRBV5-1,TRBJ2-3,TRBD1,many,TGCGCCAGCAGCTCAGGACAGGGGAGCACAGATACGCAGTATTTT,CASSSGQGSTDTQYF
TRBV29-1,TRBJ2-7,NA,many,TGCAGCGTTGGATTGTCCTACGAGCAGTACTTC,CSVGLSYEQYF
TRBV7-9,TRBJ2-5,NA,NA,TGTGCCAGCAGCTTAGATCTACGGGACGGGACCCAGTACTTC,CASSLDLRDGTQYF
TRBV20-1,TRBJ2-1,TRBD1,few,TGCAGTGCTAGTCACCGGGACAGGGCATACAATGAGCAGTTCTTC,CSASHRDRAYNEQFF
TRBV29-1,TRBJ1-5,TRBD1,NA,TGCAGCGTACGGACAGGGTCCAATCAGCCCCAGCATTTT,CSVRTGSNQPQHF
TRBV4-3,TRBJ2-7,TRBD2,few,TGCGCCAGCAGCCCCTCGGGACTAGTCAGCGAGCAGTACTTC,CASSPSGLVSEQYF
TRBV5-6,TRBJ1-2,NA,NA,TGTGCCAGCAGCTTGGCCGGACAGCCGCCCTATGGCTACACCTTC,CASSLAGQPPYGYTF
TRBV10-3,TRBJ2-7,NA,few,TGTGCCATCAGTGACCTCGACGGGTACGAGCAGTACTTC,CAISDLDGYEQYF
TRBV5-1,TRBJ1-3,NA,few,TGCGCCAGCAGCGCAACCTTGGGGAGCTCTGGAAACACCATATATTTT,CASSATLGSSGNTIYF
TRBV11-2,TRBJ1-1,NA,many,TGTGCCAGCAGCTTAGATTTGGCGGTGAACACTGAAGCTTTCTTT,CASSLDLAVNTEAFF
TRBV6-1,TRBJ2-1,TRBD2,NA,TGTGCCAGCAGTGAAGGACTAGCGGGAGCCTATGAGCAGTTCTTC,CASSEGLAGAYEQFF
TRBV12-5,TRBJ2-1,TRBD2,NA,TGTGCTAGTGGTTTGGTAATTAGCGGGAGGGCTATATACTCCTACAATGAGCAGTTCTTC,CASGLVISGRAIYSYNEQFF
TRBV20-1,TRBJ2-1,TRBD2,few,TGCAGTGCGAGACGGACTAGGGTGGGGAATGAGCAGTTCTTC,CSARRTRVGNEQFF
TRBV6-2/TRBV6-3,TRBJ2-7,NA,few,TGTGCCAGCACCCAGGGGGGCGCGCAGTACTTC,CASTQGGAQYF
TRBV30,TRBJ2-7,NA,NA,TGTGCCTGTCGGACGAGCTCCTACGAGCAGTACTTC,CACRTSSYEQYF
TRBV28,TRBJ1-5,TRBD1,few,TGTGCCACCTCGACAGGGGGGTATCAGCCCCAGCATTTT,CATSTGGYQPQHF
TRBV29-1,TRBJ1-2,TRBD1,few,TGCAGCGCGGACAGGGGATTTTATGGCTACACCTTC,CSADRGFYGYTF
TRBV12-3/TRBV12-4,TRBJ2-7,TRBD2,many,TGTGCCAGCAGTCCCGGGACTAGCGGCTACGAGCAGTACTTC,CASSPGTSGYEQYF
TRBV5-1,TRBJ2-7,NA,many,TGCGCCAGCAGCTTGACTAGCAACCACGAGCAGTACTTC,CASSLTSNHEQYF
TRBV12-3/TRBV12-4,TRBJ1-1,NA,NA,TGTGCCAGCAGTTTCAATGGGAGGGCTGAAGCTTTCTTT,CASSFNGRAEAFF
TRBV29-1,TRBJ2-7,TRBD2,few,TGCAGCGTTGATAAGGTCGGCGGGAGCTCCTACGAGCAGTACTTC,CSVDKVGGSSYEQYF
TRBV4-3,TRBJ1-4,NA,many,TGCGCCAGCAGCCAAGATTTCGGCAGGGTCGGTGAAAAACTGTTTTTT,CASSQDFGRVGEKLFF
TRBV4-1,TRBJ2-3,TRBD1,many,TGCGCCAGCAGCCAAGAGGACAGGGTGAACACAGATACGCAGTATTTT,CASSQEDRVNTDTQYF
TRBV19,TRBJ2-7,TRBD1,NA,TGTGCCAGCCACAGTCAGGGGGCGCGGTACGAGCAGTACTTC,CASHSQGARYEQYF
TRBV7-9,TRBJ2-1,NA,NA,TGTGCCAGCCAATTCCCAGGGGTCTCCTACAATGAGCAGTTCTTC,CASQFPGVSYNEQFF
TRBV12-3/TRBV12-4,TRBJ1-1,TRBD1,many,TGTGCCAGCACCCGGACAGGAGACACTGAAGCTTTCTTT,CASTRTGDTEAFF
TRBV5-5,TRBJ2-5,NA,few,TGTGCCAGCAGCCCGGCGGGGGCGGGGGAGACCCAGTACTTC,CASSPAGAGETQYF
TRBV7-2,TRBJ1-6,NA,NA,TGTGCCAGCAGGGGGGGGGCAGGGATGAATTCACCCCTCCACTTT,CASRGGAGMNSPLHF
TRBV18,TRBJ2-5,TRBD1,few,TGTGCCAGCTCGCTCTTTCCGGGACAGCCGTTGGTAAAACGACAAGAGACCCAGTACTTC,CASSLFPGQPLVKRQETQYF
TRBV5-5,TRBJ1-6,NA,few,TGTGCCAGCAGCTCAGGGGACCGGAATTCACCCCTCCACTTT,CASSSGDRNSPLHF
TRBV7-2,TRBJ2-1,NA,NA,TGTGCCAGCAGCTTAGTGGGGGACGGTTACAATGAGCAGTTCTTC,CASSLVGDGYNEQFF
TRBV20-1,TRBJ2-3,TRBD1,NA,TGCAGTGCTAGCCCCGGACAGGGGCTGGTAGATACGCAGTATTTT,CSASPGQGLVDTQYF
TRBV3-1,TRBJ2-1,TRBD2,few,TGTGCCAGCAGCTCGGGACTAGCGGGGGGGAACAATGAGCAGTTCTTC,CASSSGLAGGNNEQFF
TRBV20-1,TRBJ2-3,NA,NA,TGCAGTGCTATCCCTACGGGAGAGGTAGATACGCAGTATTTT,CSAIPTGEVDTQYF
TRBV5-4,TRBJ2-1,NA,NA,TGTGCCAGCAGCTTGATTGGCTTCTCCTACAATGAGCAGTTCTTC,CASSLIGFSYNEQFF
TRBV12-3/TRBV12-4,TRBJ2-3,NA,NA,TGTGCCAGCGATACAGATACGCAGTATTTT,CASDTDTQYF
TRBV5-1,TRBJ2-1,NA,few,TGCGCCAGCAGCCGGCCTAGGGCGGGTCTCTCCTACAATGAGCAGTTCTTC,CASSRPRAGLSYNEQFF
TRBV4-3,TRBJ2-2,NA,NA,TGCGCCAGCAGCCACAAGAGCACCGGGGAGCTGTTTTTT,CASSHKSTGELFF
TRBV19,TRBJ1-5,NA,few,TGTGCCAGCCAGGGTGTTCGCAATCAGCCCCAGCATTTT,CASQGVRNQPQHF
TRBV28,TRBJ1-1,NA,few,TGTGCCAGCAGTTTTTTACAGGGAGGTGAAGCTTTCTTT,CASSFLQGGEAFF
TRBV28,TRBJ2-3,NA,few,TGTGCCAGCAGGGGGGTGGGAGATACGCAGTATTTT,CASRGVGDTQYF
TRBV28,TRBJ2-3,TRBD2,NA,TGTGCCAGCAGTTTAGGAGGACTAGCGGGACTCACAGATACGCAGTATTTT,CASSLGGLAGLTDTQYF